This T cell receptor (beta chain) was captured in a study of cytomegalovirus exposure and HLA in healthy donors. Per the germline V gene, CDR1 is MNHEY and CDR2 is SVGAGI. V trimming: 6 bases; J trimming: 6 bases; junction bases outside the gene matches: 4. The CDR3 totals 15 residues. Regarding donors, all were healthy bone marrow donors. The PCR was carried out with 60 Vbeta primers and 13 Jbeta primers. Using immunoSEQ multiplex PCR, the repertoire was profiled, and TCRdb retains in-frame clones only, with some absent. This table holds about 200,000 clones, nearly 80% found once. Regarding this clone: As yet, its antigen is unknown.

Broader study findings: An ancestry cluster, one associated with Asian ancestry, reportedly showed fewer N-insertions than the approximately 660-donor mean in a later analysis. In a later analysis, common viral pathogens appeared linked to several of the most significant clusters. Cytomegalovirus-associated TCR beta chains were listed, numbering some 150.

The chain combines TRBV6-5 with TRBJ2-3; 15 bases are a match to TRBD2. Sample: PBMCs. The receptor comes from a man younger than 35 in good health and CMV-seronegative. In DNA, the CDR3 is TGTGCCAGCAGGGGACTAGCGGGAGGTGGGGATACGCAGTATTTT. This gives the protein CASRGLAGGGDTQYF.